The rows below give T cell receptor beta chains drawn from one sample of a study of T cell changes during pregnancy in multiple sclerosis. Some clones are missing from TCRdb's copy, which holds only in-frame ones; the method was immunoSEQ multiplex PCR. The sample has some 64,000 clones, 80% to 90% seen once. This specimen consisted of peripheral blood, obtained in the first trimester of pregnancy. These receptor sequences come from a female donor in good health, enrolled as a control in a pregnancy study. Each CDR3 is given with its conserved first and last residue. A D gene is named only where the DNA matches it firmly. Some rows mark clone size as missing; the rest say once, few, many or name a class of expanded clone.

CDR3nt | CDR3aa | v_gene | d_gene | abundance | j_gene
TGTGCCAGCAGCTTGGTGGGGCAGGCTAATGAAAAACTGTTTTTT | CASSLVGQANEKLFF | TRBV5-6 | NA | NA | TRBJ1-4
TGTGCCAGCAGCTTCGGTGGTCAAAATGAGCAGTTCTTC | CASSFGGQNEQFF | TRBV7-2 | NA | few | TRBJ2-1
TGCGCCAGCAGCGCGGGAGCGGGGGGGTACGAGCAGTACTTC | CASSAGAGGYEQYF | TRBV4-1 | TRBD2 | once | TRBJ2-7
TGTGCCAGCTCACCACAGGGCGGGTTCAATGAGCAGTTCTTC | CASSPQGGFNEQFF | TRBV18 | NA | NA | TRBJ2-1
TGTGCCAGCAGCGTAGCGGGAGGAGAGACCCAGTACTTC | CASSVAGGETQYF | TRBV9 | TRBD2 | NA | TRBJ2-5
TGTGCCAGCAGCTCTGACAGGGGGAATGGCTACACCTTC | CASSSDRGNGYTF | TRBV5-4 | TRBD1 | NA | TRBJ1-2
TGTGCCAGCAGCTTAGCGTTGCCAGCGGGGGGGCTGGCCGGGGAGCTGTTTTTT | CASSLALPAGGLAGELFF | TRBV7-6 | TRBD2 | NA | TRBJ2-2
TGTGCCAGCACCCCTGAGGAGGGGAACTATGGCTACACCTTC | CASTPEEGNYGYTF | TRBV7-9 | NA | NA | TRBJ1-2
TGTGCCAGCAGCTCCATAAGTGCACAGGGTGTGAATGAGCAGTTCTTC | CASSSISAQGVNEQFF | TRBV11-3 | NA | once | TRBJ2-1
TGTGCCAGCACCAAAGGGGGGGGAGGGGGCACTGAAGCTTTCTTT | CASTKGGGGGTEAFF | TRBV27 | NA | NA | TRBJ1-1
TGTGCCAGCAGCAAACAATCAGGGAACGAGCAGTACTTC | CASSKQSGNEQYF | TRBV11-3 | NA | NA | TRBJ2-7
TGCGCCAGCAGCCAAGACGGACACCCCTCTAACTATGGCTACACCTTC | CASSQDGHPSNYGYTF | TRBV4-3 | NA | once | TRBJ1-2
TGTGCCTGGGCGGTCCTCTCCTACAATGAGCAGTTCTTC | CAWAVLSYNEQFF | TRBV30 | NA | NA | TRBJ2-1
TGTGCCATCAGGAATAGCGGGGGGATCAGCGACAATGAGCAGTTCTTC | CAIRNSGGISDNEQFF | TRBV10-3 | TRBD2 | once | TRBJ2-1
TGTGCCAGCAGTGAAGTTCCCGGGACAGGGGTTTACGAGCAGTACTTC | CASSEVPGTGVYEQYF | TRBV25-1 | TRBD1 | NA | TRBJ2-7
TGTGCCAGCAGTCCCGACAGGGGTAGGGGAGTTTTCTTC | CASSPDRGRGVFF | TRBV5-4 | TRBD1 | NA | TRBJ2-1
TGTGCCAGCAGCTGGGGGGACAGTTACTATAATTCACCCCTCCACTTT | CASSWGDSYYNSPLHF | TRBV5-4 | TRBD1 | NA | TRBJ1-6
TGTGCCAGCAGCTTGGTGGGCGGGGGTATGAATGAGCAGTTCTTC | CASSLVGGGMNEQFF | TRBV13 | TRBD2 | NA | TRBJ2-1
TGTGCCAGCAGCTTAGACGCCGCGGGCACTGAAGCTTTCTTT | CASSLDAAGTEAFF | TRBV7-9 | NA | few | TRBJ1-1
TGTGCCAGTAGTGCGGGAACCTATGGCTACACCTTC | CASSAGTYGYTF | TRBV19 | NA | NA | TRBJ1-2
TGTGCCAGCAGCCGGGGATCTACCGATGCTCCCACCTCTGGGGCCAACGTCCTGACTTTC | CASSRGSTDAPTSGANVLTF | TRBV7-6 | NA | NA | TRBJ2-6
TGTGCCAGCAGTTACTGGGACAGGGGAGGGACTGAAGCTTTCTTT | CASSYWDRGGTEAFF | TRBV6-6 | TRBD1 | NA | TRBJ1-1
TGTGCCAGCAGCTTAGATGGGTTACAGGGTTGGGGCTACACCTTC | CASSLDGLQGWGYTF | TRBV11-2 | NA | NA | TRBJ1-2
TGTGCCAGCAGTGACTCCGGGACTAGCTCCTACAATGAGCAGTTCTTC | CASSDSGTSSYNEQFF | TRBV6-4 | TRBD2 | NA | TRBJ2-1
TGCGCCAGCAGCCAAGAGAACAGGGGGCTATATGGCTACACCTTC | CASSQENRGLYGYTF | TRBV4-3 | TRBD1 | NA | TRBJ1-2
TGTGCCAGCAGCGGGACAGGGCCGAACACTGAAGCTTTCTTT | CASSGTGPNTEAFF | TRBV9 | TRBD1 | NA | TRBJ1-1
TGTGCCAGCAGACTCAGGACTAGCGGCACAGATACGCAGTATTTT | CASRLRTSGTDTQYF | TRBV27 | TRBD2 | NA | TRBJ2-3
TGTGCCAGCAGCGCAACAGGGGGGAAGACCCAGTACTTC | CASSATGGKTQYF | TRBV9 | TRBD1 | NA | TRBJ2-5
TGTGCCAGCAGAAGAGCCGGGACTCCTGACAATGAGCAGTTCTTC | CASRRAGTPDNEQFF | TRBV25-1 | NA | once | TRBJ2-1
TGTGCCAGTAGTCTCAGGGTTGGGGACACTGAAGCTTTCTTT | CASSLRVGDTEAFF | TRBV19 | NA | NA | TRBJ1-1
TGTGCCAGCAGCCCGGATGGAGGTAGGAATGAGCAGTTCTTC | CASSPDGGRNEQFF | TRBV5-6 | NA | NA | TRBJ2-1
TGTGCCAGTAGTGACGGAGGGGACGAGACCCAGTACTTC | CASSDGGDETQYF | TRBV19 | NA | NA | TRBJ2-5
TGTGCCAGCAGCTTCACGACAGGGCGAATCATGGACACTGAAGCTTTCTTT | CASSFTTGRIMDTEAFF | TRBV7-2 | TRBD1 | NA | TRBJ1-1
TGTGCCAGCAGCTCAGGACCGGGACAGGGGATGCAGTATGGCTACACCTTC | CASSSGPGQGMQYGYTF | TRBV5-6 | TRBD1 | NA | TRBJ1-2
TGCGCCAGCAGCCAAGCTTTTCCCACTGAAGCTTTCTTT | CASSQAFPTEAFF | TRBV4-3 | NA | NA | TRBJ1-1
TGTGCCAGCAGCAAAGAAAACAGGGCCAACTATGGCTACACCTTC | CASSKENRANYGYTF | TRBV21-1 | NA | NA | TRBJ1-2
TGCGCCAGCAGCCTGGGACAGGATTCACCCCTCCACTTT | CASSLGQDSPLHF | TRBV4-1 | TRBD1 | NA | TRBJ1-6
TGTGCCAGTAGCGCCGGGACAATCGGATACGAGCAGTACTTC | CASSAGTIGYEQYF | TRBV19 | NA | NA | TRBJ2-7
TGTGCCATCAACCCCACAGGGGGAGATCAGCCCCAGCATTTT | CAINPTGGDQPQHF | TRBV10-3 | TRBD1 | NA | TRBJ1-5
TGTGCCAGCAGCTCAGGGGGATTCCCTTATGGCTACACCTTC | CASSSGGFPYGYTF | TRBV5-4 | TRBD1 | NA | TRBJ1-2
TGCGCCAGCAGCCTGTCTAGCGGGGGGGCCTCGGAGACCCAGTACTTC | CASSLSSGGASETQYF | TRBV5-1 | TRBD2 | NA | TRBJ2-5